Presented here are 18 T cell receptor beta chains from one specimen sequenced in a study of blood T cell repertoires in COVID-19. The assay was immunoSEQ multiplex PCR, and TCRdb's table has in-frame clones only and misses some. The top ten clones hold about 30% of a sample with tens of thousands of clones, about 81% of them seen once. The sample consisted of peripheral blood. These receptors were obtained from a man aged 60-69 years with COVID-19, enrolled during active disease.

The chain recombines TRBV3-1 (or the pseudogene TRBV3-2) with TRBJ1-2; 10 bases line up with TRBD1. There are 13 residues in the CDR3. Germline CDR1 reads LGHDT; CDR2 reads YNNKEL (reference sequence). With V trimmed by 4 bases and J by 7 bases, 3 bases remained unmatched. DNA for the CDR3: TGTGCCAGCAGCCCGACAGGGGGCCGTGGCTACACCTTC. This gives the protein CASSPTGGRGYTF.

This clone was recorded a few times. The V gene is TRBV3-1 (or the pseudogene TRBV3-2), the J gene TRBJ1-3, with D tentatively TRBD1 (5 bases). CDR1 and CDR2 from the germline V gene are LGHDT and YNNKEL (reference sequence). Trimming removed 5 bases at V and 4 bases at J, with 9 bases between. This CDR3 is 13 amino acids long. The CDR3, as DNA: TGTGCCAGCAGCAGGGGTACGGGAAACACCATATATTTT. Translation: CASSRGTGNTIYF.

The J gene is TRBJ1-1, the V gene TRBV6-5, with D possibly matching TRBD1 (5 bases). V was trimmed by 6 bases and J by 4 bases, leaving 12 bases between them. The CDR3 has 13 residues. The germline gives CDR1 MNHEY, CDR2 SVGAGI. The CDR3 region is CASSLPGSTEAFF. For the CDR3, the DNA is TGTGCCAGCAGCCTCCCAGGGTCCACTGAAGCTTTCTTT.

The genes are TRBV7-3 and TRBJ2-3, with D perhaps matching TRBD2 (5 bases). CDR1 is SGHTA, CDR2 FQGTGA, per germline. The CDR3 is made up of 15 amino acids. The V end was cut by 4 bases, the J end by 1 base, with 12 bases between. As DNA, the CDR3 is TGTGCCAGCAGCTCGAGAGGAGGTGGCACAGATACGCAGTATTTT. It specifies CASSSRGGGTDTQYF.

This sequence joins TRBV19 and TRBJ1-3; tentatively, D is TRBD1 (5 bases). The CDR3 spans 14 residues. The germline V gene has CDR1 LNHDA and CDR2 SQIVND (reference sequence). Trimming removed 5 bases at V and 2 bases at J, with 10 bases between. The CDR3 DNA follows: TGTGCCAGTAGTCCACAGGTCCCTGGAAACACCATATATTTT. Translated: CASSPQVPGNTIYF.

V gene TRBV9 combines with J gene TRBJ1-1; maybe TRBD1 (6 bases). V lost 3 bases and J 2 bases, leaving 14 bases between the germline ends. Per germline, CDR1 SGDLS and CDR2 YYNGEE. The CDR3 has 15 residues. DNA of the CDR3: TGTGCCAGCAGCGAAGGGCCAGGGGTCAACACTGAAGCTTTCTTT. This sequence encodes CASSEGPGVNTEAFF.

In DNA form, the CDR3 reads TGTGCCTGGAGGGGACAGGGAACGGGCGAGCAGTACTTC. This translates into CAWRGQGTGEQYF. The chain carries TRBV30 and TRBJ2-7; TRBD1 aligns across 9 bases. CDR3 length: 13 residues. After removal of 3 bases from V and 6 bases from J, the junction contained 6 bases not matched to a gene. Per germline, CDR1 GTSNPN and CDR2 SVGIG (reference sequence).

This clone is a singleton in its sample. This chain joins TRBV13 and TRBJ2-7; D is ambiguous. Trimming removed 3 bases from V and 2 bases from J, with 11 bases in between. CDR1 is PRHDT and CDR2 is FYEKMQ in the germline V gene (reference sequence). The CDR3 covers 14 residues. In DNA form, the CDR3 reads TGTGCCAGCAGCTTGACCAACAGACCCTACGAGCAGTACTTC. It translates to CASSLTNRPYEQYF.

This clone was detected a few times. The chain joins TRBV15 to TRBJ1-6; a weak D match, TRBD1 (5 bases). V was clipped by 1 base and J by 10 bases, with 11 bases between them. The CDR3 consists of 14 residues. The germline CDR1 and CDR2 sequences are LNHNV and YYDKDF (reference sequence). The CDR3 is CATSRGGTPSPLHF. For the CDR3, the DNA is TGTGCCACCAGCAGAGGGGGGACTCCGTCACCCCTCCACTTT.

This sequence joins TRBV27 and TRBJ1-5, with a weak D call TRBD1 (6 bases). CDR1 is MNHEY, CDR2 SMNVEV, per germline (reference sequence). This CDR3 spans 15 amino acids. The V end lost 5 bases, the J end lost 5 bases, and 16 bases lay between the germline ends. The CDR3 DNA reads TGTGCCAGCAGTAAAACAGGGTTAAGGGATCAGCCCCAGCATTTT. It encodes CASSKTGLRDQPQHF.

The CDR3 protein is CASNSDLIEQFF. CDR3 sequence (DNA): TGTGCCAGCAACTCCGATTTGATTGAGCAGTTCTTC. The chain links TRBV12-3 or TRBV12-4 to TRBJ2-1; D is uncertain. V lost 7 bases and J lost 9, with 13 bases in between. The CDR3 has 12 residues.

The CDR3 sequence: CASTRTGSTNEKLFF. Written as DNA, the CDR3 is TGTGCCAGCACCAGGACAGGGTCAACTAATGAAAAACTGTTTTTT. The rearrangement links TRBV6-6 to TRBJ1-4; 8 positions match TRBD1. The J segment lost 0 bases and the V segment lost 7 bases, leaving 4 bases of the junction unmatched. Per germline, CDR1 MNHNY and CDR2 SVGAGI (reference sequence). CDR3 size: 15 residues.

This chain uses TRBV7-2 with TRBJ1-2; D perhaps matches TRBD1 (6 bases). Germline CDR1 reads SGHTA; CDR2 reads FQGNSA. With 5 bases removed from V and 4 bases from J, the gap between germline ends came to 14 bases. CDR3 length: 14 residues. Written as DNA, the CDR3 is TGTGCCAGCAGCCCCACGGGGGGCGCCTATGGCTACACCTTC. It translates to CASSPTGGAYGYTF.

A word on this clone: A junction end diverges from the germline sequence, so it may reflect a read error. V and J are TRBV27 and TRBJ2-1; D is possibly TRBD2 (6 bases). The V gene's germline CDR1 is MNHEY and CDR2 SMNVEV (reference sequence). This CDR3 is 14 amino acids long. The CDR3 reads CASSLSPYLALQIF. The CDR3 DNA reads as TGTGCCAGCAGTTTATCTCCTTATCTAGCGCTTCAGATCTTC.

This clone was picked up one time. J is TRBJ2-7 and V is TRBV6-5; TRBD2 matches at 8 bases. With V trimmed by 4 bases and J by 5 bases, 4 bases remained unmatched. Germline-derived CDR1 and CDR2 are MNHEY and SVGAGI. The CDR3 contains 13 residues. This chain's CDR3 is CASSFGGGNEQYF. The DNA for the CDR3 is TGTGCCAGCAGTTTCGGGGGGGGCAACGAGCAGTACTTC.

J is TRBJ2-6 and V is TRBV21-1; the DNA was not compared with TRBD1, the D call given in the table. TRBV21-1 is noted as a pseudogene. This CDR3 has 18 amino acids. In DNA, the CDR3 is TGTGCCAGCAGCAAAACCTACAGAGAGCTCTCTGGGGCCAACGTCCTGACTTTC. Translation gives CASSKTYRELSGANVLTF.

The rearrangement uses TRBV11-3 and TRBJ2-1, with 8 bases identical to TRBD2. The CDR3 is 17 residues long. The ends lost 4 bases at V and 3 bases at J; junction bases unmatched: 11. Looked up from germline, CDR1 is SGHNT and CDR2 is YENEEA. The CDR3 spells CASSSSPSSGGYNEQFF. In DNA, the CDR3 is TGTGCCAGCAGCTCATCCCCGAGCAGCGGGGGCTACAATGAGCAGTTCTTC.

The chain has TRBV6-5 and TRBJ1-5; D ambiguous. V was trimmed by 6 bases and J by 4 bases, leaving 10 bases between them. CDR3 size: 13 residues. Germline V gene lookup returns CDR1 MNHEY and CDR2 SVGAGI. This chain's CDR3 is CASRQLQNQPQHF. DNA of the CDR3: TGTGCCAGCAGACAGCTACAGAATCAGCCCCAGCATTTT.